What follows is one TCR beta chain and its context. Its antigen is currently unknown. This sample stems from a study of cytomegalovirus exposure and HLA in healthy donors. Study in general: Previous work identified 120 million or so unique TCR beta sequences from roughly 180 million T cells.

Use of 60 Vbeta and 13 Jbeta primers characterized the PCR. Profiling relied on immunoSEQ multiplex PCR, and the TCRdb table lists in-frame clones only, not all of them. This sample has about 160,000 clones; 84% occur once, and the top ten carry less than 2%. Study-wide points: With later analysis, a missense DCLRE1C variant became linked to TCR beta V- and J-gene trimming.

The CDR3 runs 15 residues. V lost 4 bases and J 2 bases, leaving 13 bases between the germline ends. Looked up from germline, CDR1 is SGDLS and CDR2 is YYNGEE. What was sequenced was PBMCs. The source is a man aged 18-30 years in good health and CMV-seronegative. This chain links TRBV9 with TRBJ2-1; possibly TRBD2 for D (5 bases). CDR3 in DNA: TGTGCCAGCAGCCCCGACTATCTCCCCTACAATGAGCAGTTCTTC. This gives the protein CASSPDYLPYNEQFF. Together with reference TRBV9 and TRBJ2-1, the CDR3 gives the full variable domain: DSGVTQTPKHLITATGQRVTLRCSPRSGDLSVYWYQQSLDQGLQFLIQYYNGEERAKGNILERFSAQQFPDLHSELNLSSLELGDSALYFCASSPDYLPYNEQFFGPGTRLTVL.